This is a list of T cell receptor beta chains from one sample in a study of cytomegalovirus exposure and HLA in healthy donors. Profiled with immunoSEQ multiplex PCR; TCRdb holds only in-frame clones, not every one. This sample carries 130,000 or so clones, approximately 78% of them seen once, and the ten largest clones take roughly 8%. Source material: PBMCs. The receptors shown here come from a woman aged 45-65 years in good health and CMV-seropositive. The CDR3 runs from the conserved cysteine through the conserved F or W. D genes are given only for firm matches. Expanded clones are given a class, and other clones once, few, many or no size at all.

cdr3_aa,cdr3_nt,v_call,d_call,clone_size,j_call
CASTSWRSYEQYF,TGTGCCAGCACCTCCTGGAGGAGTTACGAGCAGTACTTC,TRBV6-6,-,-,TRBJ2-7
CASSFLRTGGGWSPLHF,TGTGCCAGCAGCTTCCTTAGGACAGGGGGAGGGTGGTCACCCCTCCACTTT,TRBV7-2,TRBD1,-,TRBJ1-6
CASSLNRDMGEQYF,TGTGCCAGCAGCTTAAACCGGGACATGGGCGAGCAGTACTTC,TRBV7-2,-,-,TRBJ2-7
CASSIGTGKFF,TGTGCCAGTAGTATCGGGACAGGGAAGTTCTTC,TRBV19,TRBD1,-,TRBJ2-1
CASSLVGAGQPQHF,TGTGCCAGCAGCTTAGTGGGGGCAGGACAGCCCCAGCATTTT,TRBV7-2,-,-,TRBJ1-5
CASSGPGAGGSYEQYF,TGTGCCAGCAGTGGACCGGGGGCGGGGGGTTCCTACGAGCAGTACTTC,TRBV2,TRBD2,once,TRBJ2-7
CASSQTSWEADTDTQYF,TGTGCCAGCAGCCAAACATCGTGGGAGGCGGACACAGATACGCAGTATTTT,TRBV11-3,-,-,TRBJ2-3
CASSPVQTGVEIGAFF,TGTGCCAGCAGCCCCGTGCAGACAGGGGTGGAAATAGGAGCTTTCTTT,TRBV7-9,TRBD1,-,TRBJ1-1
CASSESVMTSGRDEQFF,TGCGCCAGCAGTGAGTCAGTTATGACTAGCGGGAGAGATGAGCAGTTCTTC,TRBV10-1,TRBD2,-,TRBJ2-1
CASSYQGFQNQPQHF,TGTGCCAGCAGTTATCAGGGGTTCCAGAATCAGCCCCAGCATTTT,TRBV28,-,-,TRBJ1-5
CASNYSPDRPYGYTF,TGTGCCAGCAATTATTCCCCGGACAGACCCTATGGCTACACCTTC,TRBV6-1,-,-,TRBJ1-2
CASSQDWTGPADTQYF,TGTGCCAGCTCACAGGATTGGACAGGGCCCGCAGATACGCAGTATTTT,TRBV18,TRBD1,-,TRBJ2-3
CAIRIIQGNTEAFF,TGTGCCATCAGGATAATACAGGGAAACACTGAAGCTTTCTTT,TRBV10-3,-,-,TRBJ1-1
CASSRGPGQSFF,TGTGCCAGCAGTAGGGGTCCGGGACAGTCCTTCTTC,TRBV7-9,TRBD1,-,TRBJ1-2
CATSRGQTGLKETQYF,TGTGCCACCAGCAGAGGGCAGACAGGCCTCAAAGAGACCCAGTACTTC,TRBV15,-,-,TRBJ2-5
CASSRLQGNYGYTF,TGCGCCAGCAGCCGACTTCAGGGGAACTATGGCTACACCTTC,TRBV5-1,-,-,TRBJ1-2
CASSPLGGAYTEAFF,TGTGCCAGCAGCCCCCTTGGGGGGGCCTACACTGAAGCTTTCTTT,TRBV7-2,-,-,TRBJ1-1
CASSYGTVTNSPLHF,TGTGCCAGCAGTTACGGGACAGTCACAAATTCACCCCTCCACTTT,TRBV6-5,TRBD1,few,TRBJ1-6
CATSRDSIGTDTQYF,TGTGCCACCAGCAGAGATTCAATTGGCACAGATACGCAGTATTTT,TRBV15,-,-,TRBJ2-3
CASGRRRGDNSPLHF,TGTGCCAGCGGGAGGAGGCGGGGGGATAATTCACCCCTCCACTTT,TRBV2,-,-,TRBJ1-6
CASSNRDRVWSYGYTF,TGTGCCAGCAGCAACCGGGACAGGGTATGGTCCTATGGCTACACCTTC,TRBV13,TRBD1,-,TRBJ1-2
CASQKGQGGSFTDTQYF,TGTGCCAGCCAAAAAGGACAGGGGGGTTCTTTCACAGATACGCAGTATTTT,TRBV5-4,TRBD1,-,TRBJ2-3
CASSLPQGAEDGYTF,TGTGCCAGCAGCTTGCCACAGGGGGCTGAGGATGGCTACACCTTC,TRBV5-4,TRBD1,once,TRBJ1-2
CAWRGGGGTEAFF,TGTGCCTGGAGAGGGGGGGGAGGCACTGAAGCTTTCTTT,TRBV30,-,-,TRBJ1-1
CASSSVDRGLEAFF,TGTGCCAGCAGCTCGGTGGACAGGGGGCTTGAAGCTTTCTTT,TRBV5-4,TRBD1,-,TRBJ1-1
CASSLEGGGQNEQFF,TGTGCCAGCAGCCTCGAGGGAGGGGGGCAAAATGAGCAGTTCTTC,TRBV11-1,-,-,TRBJ2-1
CASCRQGGYGYTF,TGTGCCAGCTGTAGACAGGGGGGCTATGGCTACACCTTC,TRBV6-5,TRBD1,-,TRBJ1-2
CASSFRLAPYEQYF,TGTGCCAGCAGCTTCCGACTAGCCCCCTACGAGCAGTACTTC,TRBV13,TRBD2,-,TRBJ2-7
CASSAGTNSYEQYF,TGTGCCAGCAGCGCCGGGACTAACTCCTACGAGCAGTACTTC,TRBV4-2,TRBD2,-,TRBJ2-7
CASSLDRNTGELFF,TGTGCCAGCAGCTTAGACAGGAACACCGGGGAGCTGTTTTTT,TRBV5-4,-,-,TRBJ2-2
CASSPFRDSNTEAFF,TGTGCCAGCTCACCATTCCGGGACAGTAACACTGAAGCTTTCTTT,TRBV18,TRBD1,-,TRBJ1-1
CASGRDRGWYGYTF,TGTGCCAGCGGACGGGACAGGGGATGGTATGGCTACACCTTC,TRBV6-1,TRBD1,once,TRBJ1-2
CASSRARVKNTEAFF,TGCGCCAGCAGCCGCGCCAGGGTTAAGAACACTGAAGCTTTCTTT,TRBV5-1,-,-,TRBJ1-1
CASSHHPRTSTGELFF,TGTGCCAGCAGCCACCACCCCCGGACTTCTACCGGGGAGCTGTTTTTT,TRBV7-9,-,-,TRBJ2-2
CASSAGTTNTGELFF,TGCGCCAGCAGCGCCGGGACTACCAACACCGGGGAGCTGTTTTTT,TRBV4-1,TRBD2,-,TRBJ2-2
CASSVGQGTEAFF,TGTGCCAGCAGCGTAGGGCAGGGCACTGAAGCTTTCTTT,TRBV9,-,-,TRBJ1-1